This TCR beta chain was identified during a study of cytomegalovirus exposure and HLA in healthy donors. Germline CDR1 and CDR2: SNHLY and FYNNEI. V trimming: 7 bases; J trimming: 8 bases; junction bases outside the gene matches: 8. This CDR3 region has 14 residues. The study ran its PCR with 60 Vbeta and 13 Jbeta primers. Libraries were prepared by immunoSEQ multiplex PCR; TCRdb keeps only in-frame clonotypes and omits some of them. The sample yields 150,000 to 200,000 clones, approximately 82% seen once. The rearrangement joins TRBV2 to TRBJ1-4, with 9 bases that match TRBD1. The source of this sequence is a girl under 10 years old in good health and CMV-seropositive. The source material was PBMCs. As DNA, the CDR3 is TGTGCCAGCAACCCGGGACAGGGTAGCGAAAAACTGTTTTTT. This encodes CASNPGQGSEKLFF.